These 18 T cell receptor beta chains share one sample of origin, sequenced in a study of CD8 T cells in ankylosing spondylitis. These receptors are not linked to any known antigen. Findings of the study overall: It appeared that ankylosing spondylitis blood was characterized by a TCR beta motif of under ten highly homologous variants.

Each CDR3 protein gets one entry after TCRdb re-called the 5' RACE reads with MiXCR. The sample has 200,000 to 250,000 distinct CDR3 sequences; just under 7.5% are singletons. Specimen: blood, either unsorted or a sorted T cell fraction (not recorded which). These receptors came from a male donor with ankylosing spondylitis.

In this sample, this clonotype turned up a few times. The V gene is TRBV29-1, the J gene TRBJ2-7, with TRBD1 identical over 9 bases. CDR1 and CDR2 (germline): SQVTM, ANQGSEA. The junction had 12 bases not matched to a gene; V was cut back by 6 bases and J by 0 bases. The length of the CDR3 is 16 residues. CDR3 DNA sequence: TGCAGCGTAGGGACAGGGCCGATTTCTAACTCCTACGAGCAGTACTTC. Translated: CSVGTGPISNSYEQYF.

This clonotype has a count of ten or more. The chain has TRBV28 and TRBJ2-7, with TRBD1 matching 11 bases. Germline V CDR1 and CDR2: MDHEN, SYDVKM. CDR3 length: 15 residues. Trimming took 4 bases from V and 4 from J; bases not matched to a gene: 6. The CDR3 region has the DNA TGTGCCAGCAGTTCCCTGGGACAGGGGGGATACGAGCAGTACTTC. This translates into CASSSLGQGGYEQYF.

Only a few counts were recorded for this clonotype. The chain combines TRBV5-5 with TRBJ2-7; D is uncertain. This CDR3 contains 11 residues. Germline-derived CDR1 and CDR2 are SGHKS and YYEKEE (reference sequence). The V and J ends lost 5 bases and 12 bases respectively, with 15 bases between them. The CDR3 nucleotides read TGTGCCAGCAGTAAGGACCTCGGGTGGTACTTC. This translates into CASSKDLGWYF.

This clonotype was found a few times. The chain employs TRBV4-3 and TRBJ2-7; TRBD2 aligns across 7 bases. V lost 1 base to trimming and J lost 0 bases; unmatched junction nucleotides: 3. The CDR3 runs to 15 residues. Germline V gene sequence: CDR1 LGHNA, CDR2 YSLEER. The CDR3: CASSQGRGTSYEQYF. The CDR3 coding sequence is TGCGCCAGCAGCCAAGGGCGGGGGACCTCCTACGAGCAGTACTTC.

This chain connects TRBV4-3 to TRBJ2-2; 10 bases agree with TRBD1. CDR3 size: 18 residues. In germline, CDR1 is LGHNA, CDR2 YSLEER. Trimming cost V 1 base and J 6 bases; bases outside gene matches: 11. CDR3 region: CASSQGIPRDRGPGELFF. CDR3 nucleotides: TGCGCCAGCAGCCAAGGAATTCCCCGGGACAGGGGCCCCGGGGAGCTGTTTTTT.

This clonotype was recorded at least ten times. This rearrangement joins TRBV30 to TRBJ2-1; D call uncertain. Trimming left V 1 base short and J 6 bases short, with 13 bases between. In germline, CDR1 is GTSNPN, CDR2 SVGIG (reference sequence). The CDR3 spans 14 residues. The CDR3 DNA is TGTGCCTGGAGTGGGTTTTCGATATTCAATGAGCAGTTCTTC. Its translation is CAWSGFSIFNEQFF. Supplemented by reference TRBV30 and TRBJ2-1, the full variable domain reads SQTIHQWPATLVQPVGSPLSLECTVEGTSNPNLYWYRQAAGRGLQLLFYSVGIGQISSEVPQNLSASRPQDRQFILSSKKLLLSDSGFYLCAWSGFSIFNEQFFGPGTRLTVL.

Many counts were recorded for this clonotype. The CDR3 DNA sequence: TGTGCCATGGGACAGGTGGGAGCCTACGAGCAGTACTTC. The encoded protein is CAMGQVGAYEQYF. The chain recombines TRBV10-3 with TRBJ2-7; 8 nucleotides agree with TRBD1. The CDR3 spans 13 residues. J gave up 2 bases and V 9 bases, and 6 bases lay outside the gene matches. The germline CDR1 and CDR2 sequences are ENHRY and SYGVKD.

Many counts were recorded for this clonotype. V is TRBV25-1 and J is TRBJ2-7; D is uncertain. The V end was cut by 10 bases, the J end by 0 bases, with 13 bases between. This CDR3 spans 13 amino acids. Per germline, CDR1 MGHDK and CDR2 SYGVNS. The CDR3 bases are TGTGCCACCCACCTTGACGACTCCTACGAGCAGTACTTC. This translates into CATHLDDSYEQYF.

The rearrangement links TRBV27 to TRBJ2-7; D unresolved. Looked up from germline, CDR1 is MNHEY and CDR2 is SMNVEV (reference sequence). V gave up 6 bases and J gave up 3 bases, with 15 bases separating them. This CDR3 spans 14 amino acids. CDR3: CASSYGPEDYEQYF. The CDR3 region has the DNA TGTGCCAGCAGCTATGGCCCCGAAGACTACGAGCAGTACTTC.

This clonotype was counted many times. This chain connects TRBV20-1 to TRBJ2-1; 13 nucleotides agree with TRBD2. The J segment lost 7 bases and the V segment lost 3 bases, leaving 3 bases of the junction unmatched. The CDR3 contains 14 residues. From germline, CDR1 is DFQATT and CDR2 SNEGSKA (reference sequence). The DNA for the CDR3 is TGCAGTGCTAGGACTAGCGGGAGGTGGAATGAGCAGTTCTTC. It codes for CSARTSGRWNEQFF.

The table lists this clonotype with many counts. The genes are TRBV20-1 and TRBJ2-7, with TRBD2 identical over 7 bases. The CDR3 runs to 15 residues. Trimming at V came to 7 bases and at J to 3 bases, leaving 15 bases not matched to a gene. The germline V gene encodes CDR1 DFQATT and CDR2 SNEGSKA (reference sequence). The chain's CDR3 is CSVPDDGRRFYEQYF. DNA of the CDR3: TGCAGTGTCCCCGACGACGGGAGGAGATTCTACGAGCAGTACTTC.

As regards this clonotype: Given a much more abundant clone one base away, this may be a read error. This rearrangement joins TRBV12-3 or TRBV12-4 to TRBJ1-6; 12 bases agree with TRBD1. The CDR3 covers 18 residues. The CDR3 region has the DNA TGTGCCATCAGTCCCAGGGACAGGGGGCTGGGGGATAATTCACCCCTCCACTTT. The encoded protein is CAISPRDRGLGDNSPLHF.

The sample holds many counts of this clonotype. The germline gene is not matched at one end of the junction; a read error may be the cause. The CDR3 nucleotides read TGTGCCAGCAGACATCCGAGAGGGGGCGAGCTGTACTTC. This translates into CASRHPRGGELYF. The chain has TRBV7-9 and TRBJ2-7; 7 nucleotides line up with TRBD1. The CDR3 has 13 amino acids. Germline CDR1 reads SEHNR; CDR2 reads FQNEAQ (reference sequence).

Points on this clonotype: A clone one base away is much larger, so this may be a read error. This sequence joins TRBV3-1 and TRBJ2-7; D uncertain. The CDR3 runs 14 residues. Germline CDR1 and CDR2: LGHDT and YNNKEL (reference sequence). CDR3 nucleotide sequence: TGTGCCAGCAGACAAGGTATAAGGGCCCACGAGCAGTACTTC. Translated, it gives CASRQGIRAHEQYF.

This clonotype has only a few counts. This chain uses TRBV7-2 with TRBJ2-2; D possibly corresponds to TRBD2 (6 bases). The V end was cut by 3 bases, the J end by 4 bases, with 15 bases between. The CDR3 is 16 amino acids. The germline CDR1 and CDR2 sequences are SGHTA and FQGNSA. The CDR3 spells CASSFLGGVVTGELFF. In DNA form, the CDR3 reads TGTGCCAGCAGCTTTTTGGGGGGAGTTGTCACCGGGGAGCTGTTTTTT.

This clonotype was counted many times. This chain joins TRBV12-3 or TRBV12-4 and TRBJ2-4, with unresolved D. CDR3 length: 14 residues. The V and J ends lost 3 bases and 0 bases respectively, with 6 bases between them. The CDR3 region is CASSFNLAKNIQYF. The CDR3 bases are TGTGCCAGCAGTTTCAACCTAGCCAAAAACATTCAGTACTTC.

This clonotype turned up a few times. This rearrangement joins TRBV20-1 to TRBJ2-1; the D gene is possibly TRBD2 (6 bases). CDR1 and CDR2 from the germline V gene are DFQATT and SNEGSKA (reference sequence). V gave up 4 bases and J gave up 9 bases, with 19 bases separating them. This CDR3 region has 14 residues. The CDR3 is CSATPARLVSEQFF. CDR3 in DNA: TGCAGTGCTACCCCGGCGCGACTAGTAAGTGAGCAGTTCTTC.

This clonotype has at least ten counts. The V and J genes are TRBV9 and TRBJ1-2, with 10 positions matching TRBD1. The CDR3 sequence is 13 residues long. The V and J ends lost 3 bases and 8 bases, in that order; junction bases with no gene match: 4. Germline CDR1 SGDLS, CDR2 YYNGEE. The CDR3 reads CASSEGQGDGYTF. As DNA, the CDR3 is TGTGCCAGCAGCGAAGGACAGGGGGACGGCTACACCTTC. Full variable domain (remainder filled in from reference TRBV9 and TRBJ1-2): DSGVTQTPKHLITATGQRVTLRCSPRSGDLSVYWYQQSLDQGLQFLIQYYNGEERAKGNILERFSAQQFPDLHSELNLSSLELGDSALYFCASSEGQGDGYTFGSGTRLTVV.